The clone carrying this T cell receptor (beta chain) was seen only a few times. Its antigen is currently unknown. 60 Vbeta and 13 Jbeta primers were used in PCR. TCRdb's table, derived via immunoSEQ multiplex PCR, lists solely in-frame clones and lacks some. In the table there are over 150,000 clones, about 75% of which are singletons. The data are from a study of cytomegalovirus exposure and HLA in healthy donors. Study results and caveats: Later, an analysis showed that TCR beta chains associated with HLA were more clonally expanded than others that were equally common. In a later analysis, TCR beta V- and J-gene trimming was associated with a missense DCLRE1C variant. Researchers reported that a few CMV-associated chains were confirmed in vitro as CMV antigen-specific. Researchers catalogued some 160 TCR beta chains as cytomegalovirus-associated.

The CDR3 covers 13 residues. Germline-derived CDR1 and CDR2 are MNHNS and SASEGT. Trimming removed 5 bases at V and 8 bases at J, with 14 bases between. The sequence came from a male donor in good health and CMV-seropositive. Sequences were obtained from PBMCs. The chain employs TRBV6-1 and TRBJ2-3; TRBD2 might be the D (5 bases). CDR3 sequence (DNA): TGTGCCAGCAGTCCCGGGGTAGTGGGTACGCAGTATTTT. Protein sequence: CASSPGVVGTQYF.